This T cell receptor beta chain was sequenced during a study of cytomegalovirus exposure and HLA in healthy donors. Germline V CDR1 and CDR2: SGHTS, YDEGEE. This CDR3 contains 13 residues. V lost 3 bases to trimming and J lost 12 bases; unmatched junction nucleotides: 5. The PCR contained 60 Vbeta and 13 Jbeta primers. Profiling relied on immunoSEQ multiplex PCR, and the TCRdb table lists in-frame clones only, not all of them. The sample totals 130,000 or so clones; its top ten clones hold 2.2%. V usage is TRBV5-8 and J usage is TRBJ2-1; 11 bases agree with TRBD2. This TCR was sampled from a woman younger than 35 in good health and CMV-seronegative. The sample was PBMCs. Here the CDR3 DNA reads TGTGCCAGCAGCTCGGGACTAGCGGCTAGGCAGTTCTTC. Its translation: CASSSGLAARQFF. The full variable domain, its missing parts supplied by reference TRBV5-8 and TRBJ2-1, is EAGVTQSPTHLIKTRGQQATLRCSPISGHTSVYWYQQALGLGLQFLLWYDEGEERNRGNFPPRFSGRQFPNYSSELNVNALELEDSALYLCASSSGLAARQFFGPGTRLTVL.